The sequence of this T cell receptor (beta chain) was determined in a study of OX40 agonist ivuxolimab in advanced cancers. Germline assignment: CDR1 SGHNT and CDR2 YYREEE (reference sequence). V was pared by 1 base and J by 6 bases, with 15 bases of the junction left unmatched. CDR3 length equals 17 residues. The protocol was immunoSEQ multiplex PCR, while the TCRdb copy is restricted to in-frame clones and leaves out a portion. Of about 36,000 clones in the sample, around 80% were seen once. The sequence derives from an adult with an advanced solid tumor such as melanoma, head and neck, liver or kidney cancer. This chain uses TRBV5-4 with TRBJ1-2; 7 positions match TRBD1. The material sequenced was CD4+ or CD8+ T cells sorted from blood, taken in a trial of the OX40 agonist ivuxolimab. This chain's CDR3 is CASSLWRAGGRSDGYTF. The DNA of the CDR3 is TGTGCCAGCAGCTTGTGGCGGGCAGGGGGGCGTTCGGATGGCTACACCTTC.